The clone carrying this T cell receptor (beta chain) was found a few times. The table came from immunoSEQ multiplex PCR; TCRdb's copy has only in-frame clones and leaves some out. The sample contains 65,000 to 85,000 clones, about nine tenths of which appear only once. Trimming removed 3 bases from V and 3 bases from J, with 9 bases in between. This CDR3 region has 13 residues. The germline CDR1 and CDR2 sequences are SQVTM and ANQGSEA. The sample belongs to a study of blood T cell repertoires in COVID-19. Study context: T cells, B-cell-depleted T cells, or PBMCs provided the cDNA or gDNA that served as material.

This TCR derives from a young woman with acute or convalescent COVID-19. What was sequenced was peripheral blood. The chain couples TRBV29-1 to TRBJ2-1, with D hard to call. CDR3 in DNA: TGCAGCGTTGACAGTGATCACTACAATGAGCAGTTCTTC. Its protein product is CSVDSDHYNEQFF.